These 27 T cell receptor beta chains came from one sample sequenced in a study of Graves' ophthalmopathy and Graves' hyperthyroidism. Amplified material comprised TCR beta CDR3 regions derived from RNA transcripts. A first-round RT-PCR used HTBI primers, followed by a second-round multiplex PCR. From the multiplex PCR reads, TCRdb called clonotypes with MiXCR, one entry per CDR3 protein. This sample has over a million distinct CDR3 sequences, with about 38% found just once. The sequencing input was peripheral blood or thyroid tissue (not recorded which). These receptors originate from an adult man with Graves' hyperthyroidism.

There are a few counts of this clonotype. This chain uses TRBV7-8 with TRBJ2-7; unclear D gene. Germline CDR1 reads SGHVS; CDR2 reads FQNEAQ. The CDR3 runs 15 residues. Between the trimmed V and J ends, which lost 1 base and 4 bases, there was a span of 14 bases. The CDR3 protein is CASSLEPSQGYEQYF. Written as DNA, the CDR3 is TGTGCCAGCAGCTTAGAACCCTCGCAAGGGTACGAGCAGTACTTC.

The CDR3 sequence: CASSAEGGQETQYF. The CDR3 DNA is TGTGCCAGCAGCGCTGAGGGCGGCCAAGAGACCCAGTACTTC. This chain uses TRBV7-2 with TRBJ2-5; D might be TRBD2 (5 bases). Germline CDR1 is SGHTA and CDR2 is FQGNSA. The CDR3 has 14 amino acids. The germline V and J ends were trimmed by 5 bases and 1 base, with 11 bases remaining between them. Variable domain in full (rest from reference TRBV7-2 and TRBJ2-5): GAGVSQSPSNKVTEKGKDVELRCDPISGHTALYWYRQSLGQGLEFLIYFQGNSAPDKSGLPSDRFSAERTGGSVSTLTIQRTQQEDSAVYLCASSAEGGQETQYFGPGTRLLVL.

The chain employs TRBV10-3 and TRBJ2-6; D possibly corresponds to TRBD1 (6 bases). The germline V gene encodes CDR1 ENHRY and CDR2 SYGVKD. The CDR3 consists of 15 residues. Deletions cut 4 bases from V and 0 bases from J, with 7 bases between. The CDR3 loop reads CAISGQVSGANVLTF. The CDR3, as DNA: TGTGCCATCAGTGGACAGGTCTCTGGGGCCAACGTCCTGACTTTC.

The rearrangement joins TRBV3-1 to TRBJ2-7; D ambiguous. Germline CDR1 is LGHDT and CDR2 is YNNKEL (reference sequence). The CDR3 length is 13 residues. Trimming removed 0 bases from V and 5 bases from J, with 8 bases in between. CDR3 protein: CASSQDRTDEQYF. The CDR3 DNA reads TGTGCCAGCAGCCAAGATCGTACCGACGAGCAGTACTTC.

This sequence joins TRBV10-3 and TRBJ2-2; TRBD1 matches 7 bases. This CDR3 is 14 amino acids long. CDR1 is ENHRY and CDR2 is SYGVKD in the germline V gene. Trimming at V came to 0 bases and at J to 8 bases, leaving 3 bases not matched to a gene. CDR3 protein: CAISESWGQGELFF. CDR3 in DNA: TGTGCCATCAGTGAGTCATGGGGACAGGGGGAGCTGTTTTTT.

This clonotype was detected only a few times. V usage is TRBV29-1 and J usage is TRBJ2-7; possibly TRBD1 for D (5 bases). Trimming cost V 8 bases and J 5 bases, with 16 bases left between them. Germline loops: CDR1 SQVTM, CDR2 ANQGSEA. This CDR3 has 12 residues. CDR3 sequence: CSLGQGGDEQYF. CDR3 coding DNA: TGCAGCCTGGGGCAGGGTGGCGACGAGCAGTACTTC.

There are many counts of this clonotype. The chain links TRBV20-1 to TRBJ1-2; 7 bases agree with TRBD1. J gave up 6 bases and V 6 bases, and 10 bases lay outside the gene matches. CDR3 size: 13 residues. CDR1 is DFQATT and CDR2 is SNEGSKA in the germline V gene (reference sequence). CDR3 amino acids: CSARRGGPDGYTF. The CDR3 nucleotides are TGCAGTGCCCGCCGAGGGGGCCCAGATGGCTACACCTTC.

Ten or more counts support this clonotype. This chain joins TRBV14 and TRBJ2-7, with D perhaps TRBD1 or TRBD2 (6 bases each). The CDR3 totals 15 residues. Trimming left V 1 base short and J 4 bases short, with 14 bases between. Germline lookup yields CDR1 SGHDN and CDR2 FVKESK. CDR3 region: CASSQAAGGGYEQYF. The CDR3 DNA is TGTGCCAGCAGCCAAGCGGCAGGAGGGGGATACGAGCAGTACTTC. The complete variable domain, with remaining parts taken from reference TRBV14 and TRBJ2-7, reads EAGVTQFPSHSVIEKGQTVTLRCDPISGHDNLYWYRRVMGKEIKFLLHFVKESKQDESGMPNNRFLAERTGGTYSTLKVQPAELEDSGVYFCASSQAAGGGYEQYFGPGTRLTVT.

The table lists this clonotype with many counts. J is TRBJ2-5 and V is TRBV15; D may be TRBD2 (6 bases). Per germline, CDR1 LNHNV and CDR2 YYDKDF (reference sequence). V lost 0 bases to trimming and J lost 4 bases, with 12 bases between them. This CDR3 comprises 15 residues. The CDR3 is CATSRDFGGGETQYF. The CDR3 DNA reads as TGTGCCACCAGCAGAGATTTCGGGGGAGGAGAGACCCAGTACTTC.

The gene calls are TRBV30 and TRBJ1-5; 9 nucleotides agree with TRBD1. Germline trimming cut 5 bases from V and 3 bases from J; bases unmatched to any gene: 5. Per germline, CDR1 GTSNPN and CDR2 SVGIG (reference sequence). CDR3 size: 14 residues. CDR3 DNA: TGTGCCTGGGGGACAGGGTTGAACAATCAGCCCCAGCATTTT. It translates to CAWGTGLNNQPQHF.

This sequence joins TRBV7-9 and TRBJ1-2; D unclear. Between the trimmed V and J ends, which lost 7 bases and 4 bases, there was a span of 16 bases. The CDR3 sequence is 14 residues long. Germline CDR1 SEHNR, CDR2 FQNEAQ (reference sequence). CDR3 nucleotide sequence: TGTGCCAGCATTAGGTCGTCCCCGCCCTATGGCTACACCTTC. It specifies CASIRSSPPYGYTF.

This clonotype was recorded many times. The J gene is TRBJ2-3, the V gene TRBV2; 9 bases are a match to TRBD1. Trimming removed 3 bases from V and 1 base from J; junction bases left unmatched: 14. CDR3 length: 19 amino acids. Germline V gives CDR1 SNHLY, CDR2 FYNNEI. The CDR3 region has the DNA TGTGCCAGCAGTGACCTCATACCGGGACAGGGATTGGGCACAGATACGCAGTATTTT. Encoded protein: CASSDLIPGQGLGTDTQYF.

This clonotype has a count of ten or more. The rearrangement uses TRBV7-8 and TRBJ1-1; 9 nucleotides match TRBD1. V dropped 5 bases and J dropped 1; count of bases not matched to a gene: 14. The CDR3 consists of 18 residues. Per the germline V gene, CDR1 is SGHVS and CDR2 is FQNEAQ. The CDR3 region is CASSPPPGQGKKNTEAFF. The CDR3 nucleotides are TGTGCCAGCAGCCCCCCCCCGGGACAGGGCAAAAAGAACACTGAAGCTTTCTTT.

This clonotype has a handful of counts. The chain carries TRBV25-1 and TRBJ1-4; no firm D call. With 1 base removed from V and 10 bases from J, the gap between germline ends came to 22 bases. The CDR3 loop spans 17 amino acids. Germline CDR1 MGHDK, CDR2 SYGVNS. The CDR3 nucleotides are TGTGCCAGCAGTGAATCCGGACTAGCCGGGGAGCCGGGAAAACTGTTTTTT. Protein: CASSESGLAGEPGKLFF. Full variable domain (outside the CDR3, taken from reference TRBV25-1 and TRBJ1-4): EADIYQTPRYLVIGTGKKITLECSQTMGHDKMYWYQQDPGMELHLIHYSYGVNSTEKGDLSSESTVSRIRTEHFPLTLESARPSHTSQYLCASSESGLAGEPGKLFFGSGTQLSVL.

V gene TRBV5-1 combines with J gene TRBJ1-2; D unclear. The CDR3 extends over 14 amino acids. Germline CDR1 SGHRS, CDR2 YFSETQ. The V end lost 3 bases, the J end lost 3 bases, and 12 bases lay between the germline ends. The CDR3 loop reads CASSWDSRDYGYTF. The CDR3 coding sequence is TGCGCCAGCAGCTGGGATTCCCGGGACTATGGCTACACCTTC.

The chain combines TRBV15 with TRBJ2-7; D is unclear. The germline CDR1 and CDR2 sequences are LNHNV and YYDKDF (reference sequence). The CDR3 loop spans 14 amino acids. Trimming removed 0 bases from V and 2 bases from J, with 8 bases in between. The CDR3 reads CATSRDEGPYEQYF. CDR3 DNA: TGTGCCACCAGCAGAGATGAAGGCCCCTACGAGCAGTACTTC. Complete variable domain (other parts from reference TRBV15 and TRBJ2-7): DAMVIQNPRYQVTQFGKPVTLSCSQTLNHNVMYWYQQKSSQAPKLLFHYYDKDFNNEADTPDNFQSRRPNTSFCFLDIRSPGLGDTAMYLCATSRDEGPYEQYFGPGTRLTVT.

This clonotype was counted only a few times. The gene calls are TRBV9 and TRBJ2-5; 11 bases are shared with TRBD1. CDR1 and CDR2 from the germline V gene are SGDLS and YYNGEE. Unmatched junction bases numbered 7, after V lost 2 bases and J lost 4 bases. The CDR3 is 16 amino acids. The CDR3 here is CASSVYGQGAGETQYF. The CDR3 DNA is TGTGCCAGCAGCGTGTATGGACAGGGGGCCGGAGAGACCCAGTACTTC. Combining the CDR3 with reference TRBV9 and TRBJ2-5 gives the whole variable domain DSGVTQTPKHLITATGQRVTLRCSPRSGDLSVYWYQQSLDQGLQFLIQYYNGEERAKGNILERFSAQQFPDLHSELNLSSLELGDSALYFCASSVYGQGAGETQYFGPGTRLLVL.

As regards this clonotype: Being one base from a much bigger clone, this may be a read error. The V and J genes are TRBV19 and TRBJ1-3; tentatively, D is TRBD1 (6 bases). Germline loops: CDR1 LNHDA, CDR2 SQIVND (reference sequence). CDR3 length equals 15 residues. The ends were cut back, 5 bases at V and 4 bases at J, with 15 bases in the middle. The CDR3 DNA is TGTGCCAGTAGTGGCGGGGGCTCGTACGGAAACACCATATATTTT. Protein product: CASSGGGSYGNTIYF.

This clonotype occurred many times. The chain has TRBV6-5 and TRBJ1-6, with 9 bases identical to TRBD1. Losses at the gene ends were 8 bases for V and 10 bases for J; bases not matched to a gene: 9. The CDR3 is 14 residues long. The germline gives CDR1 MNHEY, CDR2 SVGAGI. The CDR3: CASGDRDRESPLHF. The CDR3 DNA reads TGTGCCAGCGGAGACCGGGACAGGGAATCACCCCTCCACTTT.

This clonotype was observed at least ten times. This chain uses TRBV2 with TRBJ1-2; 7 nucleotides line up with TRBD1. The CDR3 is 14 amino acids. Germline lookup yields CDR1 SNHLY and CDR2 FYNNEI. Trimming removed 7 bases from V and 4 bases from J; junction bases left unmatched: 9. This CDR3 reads CASTLLQGTYGYTF. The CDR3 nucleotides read TGTGCCAGCACCCTCCTACAGGGGACCTATGGCTACACCTTC.

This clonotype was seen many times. The CDR3 loop reads CASSLDQTNQPQHF. CDR3 in DNA: TGTGCCAGCAGCTTGGATCAGACCAATCAGCCCCAGCATTTT. The V gene is TRBV7-9, the J gene TRBJ1-5; D not certain. The CDR3 is 14 residues long. CDR1 is SEHNR, CDR2 FQNEAQ, per germline (reference sequence). V lost 3 bases, J lost 3 bases, and 9 bases lay in between.

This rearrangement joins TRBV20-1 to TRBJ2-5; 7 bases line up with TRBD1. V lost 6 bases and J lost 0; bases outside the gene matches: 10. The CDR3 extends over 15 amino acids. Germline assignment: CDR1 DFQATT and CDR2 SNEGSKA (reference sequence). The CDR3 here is CSARSRGTYQETQYF. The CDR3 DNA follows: TGCAGTGCCAGATCCAGGGGGACGTACCAAGAGACCCAGTACTTC.

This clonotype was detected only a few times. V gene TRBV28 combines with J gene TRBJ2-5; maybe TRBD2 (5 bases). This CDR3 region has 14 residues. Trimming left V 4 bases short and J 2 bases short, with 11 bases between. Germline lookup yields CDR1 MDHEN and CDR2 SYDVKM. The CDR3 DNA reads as TGTGCCAGCAGTTCGGCAGCGGCGCAAGAGACCCAGTACTTC. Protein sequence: CASSSAAAQETQYF.

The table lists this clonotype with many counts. In DNA form, the CDR3 reads TGTGCCAGCAGAACCCGGGAGGGCTCGAACACTGAAGCTTTCTTT. Its protein product is CASRTREGSNTEAFF. The rearrangement uses TRBV6-1 and TRBJ1-1, with D hard to call. This CDR3 has 15 amino acids. The V gene lost 6 bases and the J gene lost 1 base, with 15 bases spanning the gap. From germline, CDR1 is MNHNS and CDR2 SASEGT.

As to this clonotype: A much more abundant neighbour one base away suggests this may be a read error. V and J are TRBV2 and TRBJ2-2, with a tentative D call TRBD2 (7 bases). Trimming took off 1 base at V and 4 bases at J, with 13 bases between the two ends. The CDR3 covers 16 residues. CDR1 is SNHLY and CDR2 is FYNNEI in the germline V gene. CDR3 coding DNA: TGTGCCAGCAGTGAAGGACGGGGGGCCGGCACCGGGGAGCTGTTTTTT. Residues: CASSEGRGAGTGELFF.

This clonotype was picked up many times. CDR3 in amino acids: CASSLQLAGSAEQYF. In DNA form, the CDR3 reads TGTGCCAGCAGCTTACAACTAGCGGGATCGGCCGAGCAGTACTTC. This chain uses TRBV7-8 with TRBJ2-7, with 10 bases fitting TRBD2. This CDR3 spans 15 amino acids. With V trimmed by 2 bases and J by 6 bases, 7 bases remained unmatched. CDR1 is SGHVS, CDR2 FQNEAQ, per germline.

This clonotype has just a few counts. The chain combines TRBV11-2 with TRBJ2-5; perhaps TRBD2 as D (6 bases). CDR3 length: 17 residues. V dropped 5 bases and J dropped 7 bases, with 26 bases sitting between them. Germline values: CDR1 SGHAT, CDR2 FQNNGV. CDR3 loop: CASSDPLDPRGSVTQYF. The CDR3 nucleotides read TGTGCCAGCAGCGACCCCCTAGACCCACGGGGGTCGGTGACCCAGTACTTC. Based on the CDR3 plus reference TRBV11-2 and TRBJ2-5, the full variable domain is EAGVAQSPRYKIIEKRQSVAFWCNPISGHATLYWYQQILGQGPKLLIQFQNNGVVDDSQLPKDRFSAERLKGVDSTLKIQPAKLEDSAVYLCASSDPLDPRGSVTQYFGPGTRLLVL.